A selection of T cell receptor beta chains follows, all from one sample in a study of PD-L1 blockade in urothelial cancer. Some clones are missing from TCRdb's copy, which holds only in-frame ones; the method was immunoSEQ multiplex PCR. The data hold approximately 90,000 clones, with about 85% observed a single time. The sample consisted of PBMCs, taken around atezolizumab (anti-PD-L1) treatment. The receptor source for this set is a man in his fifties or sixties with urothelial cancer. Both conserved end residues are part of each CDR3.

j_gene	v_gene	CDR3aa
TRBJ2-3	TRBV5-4	CASSSQGLAITDTQYF
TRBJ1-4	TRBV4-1	CASSQGSGVNEKLFF
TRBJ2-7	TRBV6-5	CASSRGVGGDYEQYF
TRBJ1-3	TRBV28	CASSFGQGFFSGNTIYF
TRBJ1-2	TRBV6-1	CASIGTGGFVYGYTF
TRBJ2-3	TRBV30	CAWSVPGSTDTQYF
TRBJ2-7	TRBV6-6	CASSLTGTVTYEQYF
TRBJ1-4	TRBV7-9	CASSRRSGSNEKLFF
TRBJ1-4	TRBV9	CASSITGTGVEKLFF
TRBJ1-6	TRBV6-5	CAGAQGLGNSPLHF
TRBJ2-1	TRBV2	CASGSRILATNEQFF
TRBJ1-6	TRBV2	CATRTDLNSPLHF
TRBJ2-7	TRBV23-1	CASSRSLTLYEQYF
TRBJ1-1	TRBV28	CASRRQGPNTEAFF
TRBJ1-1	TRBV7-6	CASSLSTGNTEAFF
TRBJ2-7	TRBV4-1	CASSHAGQGSYEQYF
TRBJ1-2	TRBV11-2	CASRPGVSVGYTF
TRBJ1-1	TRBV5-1	CASSFHRGTEAFF
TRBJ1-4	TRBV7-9	CASSRGQINEKLFF
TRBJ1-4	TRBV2	CASSDNRIGEKLFF
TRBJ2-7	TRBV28	CASSLTSGRYEQYF
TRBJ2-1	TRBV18	CASSPGATDNEQFF